These 26 T cell receptor beta chains share one sample of origin, sequenced in a study of CD8+ T cells in alopecia areata. RNA extraction was followed by reverse transcription into cDNA, which acted as the sequencing template. Sequenced by immunoSEQ multiplex PCR; TCRdb stores in-frame clones only, minus some. The repertoire holds about 250,000 clones, with 60% as singletons. Treatment given: oral pan-JAK inhibitor, 5-10 mg twice daily. The sequenced sample was CD4+ T cells sorted from blood, obtained around week 53, from a patient treated with tofacitinib. Receptor source: a human donor with alopecia areata.

This clone is a singleton in its sample. The CDR3 coding sequence is TGCGCCAGCAGCCAAACCGGGGGGTCCTCCTACAATGAGCAGTTCTTC. It yields the protein CASSQTGGSSYNEQFF. This chain joins TRBV4-1 and TRBJ2-1; TRBD2 matches 7 bases. The V and J ends lost 2 bases and 0 bases, in that order; junction bases with no gene match: 4. This CDR3 has 16 amino acids. In germline, CDR1 is MGHRA, CDR2 YSYEKL.

This sequence joins TRBV30 and TRBJ1-1; 9 nucleotides line up with TRBD1. The CDR3 extends over 14 amino acids. Germline-derived CDR1 and CDR2 are GTSNPN and SVGIG (reference sequence). The V and J ends lost 3 bases and 1 base, in that order; junction bases with no gene match: 3. CDR3 amino acids: CAWSRDRENTEAFF. For the CDR3, the DNA is TGTGCCTGGAGCCGGGACAGGGAGAACACTGAAGCTTTCTTT.

The chain uses TRBV7-2 and TRBJ1-2; unclear D gene. Trimming shortened V by 1 base and J by 2 bases, and 14 bases separated the two germline ends. CDR3 size: 16 residues. Germline V CDR1 and CDR2: SGHTA, FQGNSA. CDR3 sequence: CASSLDPTGRNYGYTF. The CDR3 nucleotides read TGTGCCAGCAGCTTAGATCCGACCGGGAGAAACTATGGCTACACCTTC. Combining the CDR3 with reference TRBV7-2 and TRBJ1-2 gives the whole variable domain GAGVSQSPSNKVTEKGKDVELRCDPISGHTALYWYRQSLGQGLEFLIYFQGNSAPDKSGLPSDRFSAERTGGSVSTLTIQRTQQEDSAVYLCASSLDPTGRNYGYTFGSGTRLTVV.

The rearrangement joins TRBV19 to TRBJ2-3, with D perhaps matching TRBD2 (6 bases). Germline V CDR1 and CDR2: LNHDA, SQIVND (reference sequence). V was cut by 7 bases and J by 4 bases, with 12 bases left in between. This CDR3 comprises 13 residues. This CDR3 is CASKGIAADTQYF. CDR3 in DNA: TGTGCCAGTAAGGGAATAGCGGCAGATACGCAGTATTTT.

The chain carries TRBV9 and TRBJ2-1; no reliable D call. The CDR3 consists of 12 residues. Trimming took 3 bases from V and 10 from J, leaving 11 bases between them. Germline CDR1 reads SGDLS; CDR2 reads YYNGEE. The CDR3 DNA sequence: TGTGCCAGCAGCGGGGGTTTTACCGAGCAGTTCTTC. Amino acid sequence: CASSGGFTEQFF.

The chain carries TRBV9 and TRBJ1-2, with TRBD1 as a possible D gene (5 bases). The germline V gene has CDR1 SGDLS and CDR2 YYNGEE. Between the trimmed V and J ends, which lost 4 bases and 8 bases, there was a span of 15 bases. CDR3 size: 13 residues. This chain's CDR3 is CASSPREGRGYTF. The CDR3 nucleotides read TGTGCCAGCAGCCCCCGGGAGGGACGCGGCTACACCTTC.

The chain links TRBV5-4 to TRBJ2-1; either TRBD1 or TRBD2 may supply D (6 bases each). Germline CDR1 is SGHNT and CDR2 is YYREEE (reference sequence). CDR3 size: 17 residues. Trimming removed 4 bases at V and 1 base at J, with 18 bases between. As DNA, the CDR3 is TGTGCCAGCAGCCCCAAGGGGGGTAGTAGGTCCTACAATGAGCAGTTCTTC. It specifies CASSPKGGSRSYNEQFF.

This chain connects TRBV4-2 to TRBJ2-5; D is uncertain. The CDR3 totals 16 residues. V was trimmed by 1 base and J by 2 bases, leaving 14 bases between them. CDR1 is LGHNA, CDR2 YNFKEQ, per germline. Here the CDR3 DNA reads TGTGCCAGCAGCCAAGGCGGCCCCCATTTTCAAGAGACCCAGTACTTC. It is translated as CASSQGGPHFQETQYF.

This sequence joins TRBV10-3 and TRBJ1-1; D unresolved. The V and J ends lost 5 bases and 5 bases respectively, with 12 bases between them. The CDR3 has 13 amino acids. Germline CDR1 ENHRY, CDR2 SYGVKD. The CDR3 sequence: CAISSPRGTEAFF. CDR3 coding DNA: TGTGCCATCAGTTCCCCGCGTGGGACTGAAGCTTTCTTT.

This clone was counted only a few times. This chain joins TRBV4-1 and TRBJ1-5; no clear D. CDR1 and CDR2 (germline): MGHRA, YSYEKL. The CDR3 totals 15 residues. Trimming removed 3 bases at V and 2 bases at J, with 11 bases between. CDR3 DNA sequence: TGCGCCAGCAGCCAGGGAGAGTTCGGCAATCAGCCCCAGCATTTT. This codes for CASSQGEFGNQPQHF.

The V gene is TRBV7-9, the J gene TRBJ2-7; TRBD2 is a possible D gene (6 bases). The CDR3 is 12 residues long. V shed 3 bases and J shed 10 bases, with 13 bases lying between them. The germline V gene has CDR1 SEHNR and CDR2 FQNEAQ (reference sequence). The CDR3 sequence: CASSFTQGLQYF. CDR3 nucleotide sequence: TGTGCCAGCAGCTTTACTCAGGGACTCCAGTACTTC. Complete variable domain (other parts from reference TRBV7-9 and TRBJ2-7): DTGVSQNPRHKITKRGQNVTFRCDPISEHNRLYWYRQTLGQGPEFLTYFQNEAQLEKSRLLSDRFSAERPKGSFSTLEIQRTEQGDSAMYLCASSFTQGLQYFGPGTRLTVT.

The chain links TRBV4-2 to TRBJ2-1; possibly TRBD1 for D (7 bases). CDR1 LGHNA and CDR2 YNFKEQ come from the germline V gene. The length of the CDR3 is 11 residues. V was trimmed by 4 bases and J by 10 bases, leaving 8 bases between them. Here the CDR3 reads CASSPGGEQFF. CDR3 sequence (DNA): TGTGCCAGCAGCCCAGGGGGGGAGCAGTTCTTC.

The chain links TRBV6-4 to TRBJ1-5; D unclear. CDR1 MRHNA and CDR2 SNTAGT come from the germline V gene. V was pared by 3 bases and J by 6 bases, with 9 bases between. The CDR3 contains 13 residues. As DNA, the CDR3 is TGTGCCAGCAGTGAGGGTAGCGGTCAGCCCCAGCATTTT. The encoded protein is CASSEGSGQPQHF.

In its sample, this clone was seen a few times. V gene TRBV29-1 combines with J gene TRBJ1-6; D remains unclear. Germline CDR1 and CDR2: SQVTM and ANQGSEA. Between the trimmed V and J ends, which lost 4 bases and 10 bases, there was a span of 14 bases. This CDR3 is 13 amino acids long. CDR3 in amino acids: CSVGLGLDSPLHF. CDR3 DNA: TGCAGCGTTGGACTGGGTTTGGACTCACCCCTCCACTTT.

V is TRBV19 and J is TRBJ1-5, with D hard to call. The CDR3 extends over 13 amino acids. In germline, CDR1 is LNHDA, CDR2 SQIVND (reference sequence). V gave up 6 bases and J gave up 4 bases, with 10 bases separating them. CDR3 coding DNA: TGTGCCAGTAGCAGACGGGAGAATCAGCCCCAGCATTTT. It specifies CASSRRENQPQHF.

The chain links TRBV18 to TRBJ2-7; D uncertain. The V end lost 3 bases, the J end lost 3 bases, and 12 bases lay between the germline ends. The CDR3 covers 14 residues. Germline CDR1 KGHSH, CDR2 LQKENI. Written as DNA, the CDR3 is TGTGCCAGCTCACCGGAGCCCCTCAGCTACGAGCAGTACTTC. Its protein product is CASSPEPLSYEQYF. The complete variable domain, with remaining parts taken from reference TRBV18 and TRBJ2-7, reads NAGVMQNPRHLVRRRGQEARLRCSPMKGHSHVYWYRQLPEEGLKFMVYLQKENIIDESGMPKERFSAEFPKEGPSILRIQQVVRGDSAAYFCASSPEPLSYEQYFGPGTRLTVT.

The chain joins TRBV11-2 to TRBJ2-7; the D gene could be TRBD1 or TRBD2 (5 bases each). CDR3 length: 14 amino acids. In germline, CDR1 is SGHAT, CDR2 FQNNGV. V gave up 5 bases and J gave up 7 bases, with 18 bases separating them. The CDR3 loop reads CASSRSGPLKEQYF. CDR3 bases: TGTGCCAGCAGCAGGTCGGGGCCCCTAAAGGAGCAGTACTTC.

This clone was seen more than once but under ten times. V and J are TRBV10-3 and TRBJ1-2, with D possibly being TRBD1 (6 bases). CDR3 length: 14 residues. V was clipped by 3 bases and J by 6 bases, with 14 bases between them. The germline V gene encodes CDR1 ENHRY and CDR2 SYGVKD. This chain's CDR3 is CAISEGGAADGYTF. As DNA, the CDR3 is TGTGCCATCAGTGAAGGGGGAGCCGCGGATGGCTACACCTTC.

This clone was observed a few times. The rearrangement joins TRBV10-3 to TRBJ2-3, with D tentatively TRBD2 (6 bases). CDR3 length: 12 amino acids. Per germline, CDR1 ENHRY and CDR2 SYGVKD. The ends were cut back, 3 bases at V and 9 bases at J, with 10 bases in the middle. The CDR3 is CAISEIGGTQYF. The CDR3 DNA sequence: TGTGCCATCAGTGAAATTGGAGGGACGCAGTATTTT.

J is TRBJ1-2 and V is TRBV5-1; tentative D call: TRBD1 (6 bases). The CDR3 runs to 14 residues. The V gene lost 0 bases and the J gene lost 4 bases, with 10 bases spanning the gap. Looked up from germline, CDR1 is SGHRS and CDR2 is YFSETQ. CDR3 in DNA: TGCGCCAGCAGCTTGGACAGGGTTAGCTATGGCTACACCTTC. Translated, it gives CASSLDRVSYGYTF.

V gene TRBV6-1 combines with J gene TRBJ2-1; 8 bases line up with TRBD2. CDR3 length: 16 amino acids. Germline V gene sequence: CDR1 MNHNS, CDR2 SASEGT. V lost 0 bases, J lost 3 bases, and 4 bases stayed unmatched. CDR3: CASSEAAGGRYNEQFF. In DNA form, the CDR3 reads TGTGCCAGCAGTGAAGCCGCGGGGGGCCGCTACAATGAGCAGTTCTTC.

The chain recombines TRBV15 with TRBJ2-5; D is unresolved. Germline V gene data show CDR1 as LNHNV and CDR2 as YYDKDF (reference sequence). The CDR3 is 13 residues long. The germline V and J ends were trimmed by 0 bases and 4 bases, with 6 bases remaining between them. CDR3 bases: TGTGCCACCAGCAGAGACGGGTTAGAGACCCAGTACTTC. Translation gives CATSRDGLETQYF.

Concerning this clone: The identical CDR3 is also encoded by other nucleotide sequences in the sample. V gene TRBV27 combines with J gene TRBJ2-7; unclear D gene. The CDR3 loop spans 11 amino acids. V lost 5 bases and J lost 3, with 5 bases in between. Germline V CDR1 and CDR2: MNHEY, SMNVEV (reference sequence). The CDR3: CASSSYYEQYF. In DNA form, the CDR3 reads TGTGCCAGCAGTAGTTACTACGAGCAGTACTTC.

This CDR3 reads CASSLFEETQYF. The CDR3 region has the DNA TGTGCCAGCAGCTTATTTGAAGAGACCCAGTACTTC. The chain carries TRBV11-2 and TRBJ2-5, with no clear D. V lost 2 bases and J lost 3, with 4 bases in between. The CDR3 is 12 residues long. The germline CDR1 and CDR2 sequences are SGHAT and FQNNGV.

The chain joins TRBV6-5 to TRBJ2-5, with D perhaps assigned TRBD1 or TRBD2 (6 bases each). Trimming removed 8 bases from V and 0 bases from J, with 10 bases in between. CDR3 length: 13 amino acids. The germline V gene has CDR1 MNHEY and CDR2 SVGAGI. This chain's CDR3 is CASGGTYQETQYF. The CDR3, as DNA: TGTGCCAGCGGCGGGACATACCAAGAGACCCAGTACTTC.

Here the CDR3 DNA reads TGTGCTAGTGGTTTGGAAGGACGGTTCGGCTACACCTTC. Its protein product is CASGLEGRFGYTF. J is TRBJ1-2 and V is TRBV12-5; D is undetermined. Trimming shortened V by 1 base and J by 8 bases, and 11 bases separated the two germline ends. The CDR3 spans 13 residues. Looked up from germline, CDR1 is LGHNT and CDR2 is FRNRAP.